The rows below give T cell receptor beta chains drawn from one sample of a study of shared clonotypes between healthy human individuals. TCRdb keeps only in-frame clones here, not all; method: immunoSEQ multiplex PCR. The data hold millions of clones, with approximately 94% observed a single time. Sequenced input: naive CD8+ T cells from PBMCs. The receptor source for this set is a man younger than 35 in good health. Some clones in this sample may be carry-over from other donors' samples. The CDR3 runs from the conserved cysteine through the conserved F or W. The D gene is left open where the match is weak. Only part of the rows carry a size: once, few, many, or a class if the clone is expanded.

once	TRBD2	TRBV4-1	TRBJ2-7	TGCGCCAGCAGCCAAGATCTGGCTAGCGGGACCTACGAGCAGTACTTC	CASSQDLASGTYEQYF
few	.	TRBV9	TRBJ1-1	TGTGCCAGCAGCGTAGTGGATGACACTGAAGCTTTCTTT	CASSVVDDTEAFF
.	TRBD2	TRBV6-6	TRBJ2-7	TGTGCCAGCAGTTACCGGGTAGCGGGGGGCTCCTACGAGCAGTACTTC	CASSYRVAGGSYEQYF
once	.	TRBV27	TRBJ1-1	TGTGCCAGCAGTGCATACCCCGGACTGAACACTGAAGCTTTCTTT	CASSAYPGLNTEAFF
.	.	TRBV7-6	TRBJ2-1	TGTGCCAGCAGCTCTCGATCGAAGACTAGGCATGAGCAGTTCTTC	CASSSRSKTRHEQFF
.	TRBD1	TRBV10-2	TRBJ2-2	TGCGCCAGCAGAAACAGGGGCACCGGGGAGCTGTTTTTT	CASRNRGTGELFF
.	.	TRBV7-6	TRBJ1-1	TGTGCCAGCAGCCTAGGGGGTCCTCCCAGGAACACTGAAGCTTTCTTT	CASSLGGPPRNTEAFF
once	TRBD1	TRBV7-2	TRBJ1-2	TGTGCCAGCAGCTTGAGATGGGAAGCGTCAGGGGGCTATGGCTACACCTTC	CASSLRWEASGGYGYTF
.	TRBD2	TRBV7-8	TRBJ2-3	TGTGCCAGCAGCGGGGGACTAGTCGGGTACGGTACGCAGTATTTT	CASSGGLVGYGTQYF
.	.	TRBV27	TRBJ2-1	TGTGCCAGCAGTTTTAGCGCGAATGAGCAGTTCTTC	CASSFSANEQFF
.	.	TRBV7-2	TRBJ1-2	TGTGCCAGCAGCCCCCGGGACAAACCCTATGGCTACACCTTC	CASSPRDKPYGYTF
.	TRBD1	TRBV9	TRBJ2-3	TGTGCCAGTTCCGGGACAGGGGAGACAGATACGCAGTATTTT	CASSGTGETDTQYF
.	TRBD2	TRBV7-3	TRBJ2-7	TGTGCCAGCAGCTCCCTAGCGGGAGGGCCCGAGCAGTACTTC	CASSSLAGGPEQYF
.	.	TRBV9	TRBJ2-5	TGTGCCAGCAGCGTTGGGCAGCAAGAGACCCAGTACTTC	CASSVGQQETQYF
.	TRBD1	TRBV7-6	TRBJ2-3	TGTGCCAGCAGCATCCCCCGGGACAGCCTCACAGATACGCAGTATTTT	CASSIPRDSLTDTQYF
.	TRBD2	TRBV13	TRBJ2-1	TGTGCCAGCAGCTTAGGCAGTAGCGGGAGTTACAATGAGCAGTTCTTC	CASSLGSSGSYNEQFF
.	TRBD1	TRBV9	TRBJ2-7	TGTGCCAGCAGCGTAGATGACAGGGCGTACTCCTACGAGCAGTACTTC	CASSVDDRAYSYEQYF
once	.	TRBV29-1	TRBJ2-7	TGCAGCGTCCACGGCTCAGGCTACGAGCAGTACTTC	CSVHGSGYEQYF
.	.	TRBV21-1	TRBJ2-4	TGTGCCAGCAGCGTGACAGGGGGTGGAAACATTCAGTACTTC	CASSVTGGGNIQYF
.	TRBD2	TRBV9	TRBJ2-5	TGTGCCAGCAGCGTAGGAGCGGGAGCGTTAGAGACCCAGTACTTC	CASSVGAGALETQYF
.	.	TRBV27	TRBJ2-3	TGTGCCAGCAGTATCAGGGTTCCGGGACGAGAAGGGGCGCAGTATTTT	CASSIRVPGREGAQYF
.	TRBD2	TRBV7-3	TRBJ2-1	TGTGCCAGCAGCTTAACGGGGTCTAGCGGGACCTACAATGAGCAGTTCTTC	CASSLTGSSGTYNEQFF
.	TRBD2	TRBV5-4	TRBJ2-3	TGTGCCAGCAGCCTCCGGATAGCGGGACCCCCGGGTAGCGCAGATACGCAGTATTTT	CASSLRIAGPPGSADTQYF
.	.	TRBV5-1	TRBJ2-1	TGCGCCAGCAGCTTGGAGATTTACAATGAGCAGTTCTTC	CASSLEIYNEQFF
.	.	TRBV27	TRBJ1-2	TGTGCCAGCAGTTTAACGCAGGGCTGGTATGGCTACACCTTC	CASSLTQGWYGYTF
.	.	TRBV14	TRBJ1-1	TGTGCCAGCAGCCACGGGGCCCCGGGAGAAGCTTTCTTT	CASSHGAPGEAFF
.	TRBD2	TRBV5-1	TRBJ2-1	TGCGCCAGCAGCTGGATCATAGCGCGGGAGGCCTCCTACAATGAGCAGTTCTTC	CASSWIIAREASYNEQFF
.	.	TRBV7-9	TRBJ2-7	TGTGCCAGCAGCCCCCTAGGCAGCGATGAAGGCGAGCAGTACTTC	CASSPLGSDEGEQYF
few	.	TRBV9	TRBJ1-3	TGTGCCAGCGCGGGGTTAAAAAACACCATATATTTT	CASAGLKNTIYF
.	.	TRBV27	TRBJ2-1	TGTGCCAGCAGTTTCCAACGCTTTAGTCCCTACAATGAGCAGTTCTTC	CASSFQRFSPYNEQFF
.	TRBD1	TRBV28	TRBJ2-1	TGTGCCAGCAGTTTCAGGGGACAGGTGATCTACAATGAGCAGTTCTTC	CASSFRGQVIYNEQFF
.	TRBD2	TRBV7-3	TRBJ2-2	TGTGCCAGCGCGGGAGCCACCGGGGAGCTGTTTTTT	CASAGATGELFF
.	.	TRBV6-6	TRBJ2-5	TGTGCCAGCAGTTGGTGGGTGAGAGAGACCCAGTACTTC	CASSWWVRETQYF
.	TRBD1	TRBV9	TRBJ2-7	TGTGCCAGCAGCGGGGGACAGACCTACGAGCAGTACTTC	CASSGGQTYEQYF
.	.	TRBV7-8	TRBJ2-2	TGTGCCAGCAGCTTATTTAGGGCCGGGGAGCTGTTTTTT	CASSLFRAGELFF
.	.	TRBV2	TRBJ2-5	TGTGCCAGCAGCATTTGGGAAGACCAAGAGACCCAGTACTTC	CASSIWEDQETQYF
.	.	TRBV7-6	TRBJ2-3	TGTGCCAGCAGCTCGGCAGATACGCAGTATTTT	CASSSADTQYF
.	TRBD2	TRBV19	TRBJ2-2	TGTGCCAGTAGTCCCCTACGCAGCGGGAGGTCGCGTAACGGCCCCGGGGAGCTGTTTTTT	CASSPLRSGRSRNGPGELFF
.	.	TRBV6-6	TRBJ2-5	TGTGCCAGCAGTTACTCGAAACATCCGGAGACCCAGTACTTC	CASSYSKHPETQYF
once	.	TRBV9	TRBJ2-7	TGTGCCAGCAGTGCCGGGACTGACAACGAGCAGTACTTC	CASSAGTDNEQYF
.	.	TRBV11-3	TRBJ1-1	TGTGCCAGCAGCTTAGGGGGGGAGGACACTGAAGCTTTCTTT	CASSLGGEDTEAFF
.	.	TRBV7-9	TRBJ2-1	TGTGCCAGCAGCTTATTCCTAGAGCGTCAGTTCTTC	CASSLFLERQFF